The 24 T cell receptor beta chains below come from one sample, sequenced in a study of blood T cells in healthy people across ages. For the second PCR, which ran for 7 to 11 cycles, a sample-barcoded 5' primer and a J-beta primer mix were used. TCRdb called the 5' RACE reads again in MiXCR, with one record for every CDR3 protein. The sample lists fewer than 750,000 distinct CDR3 sequences; under 65% were seen once. Source material: blood. The receptors were gathered from a woman older than 75 in good health.

About this clonotype: This may be a read error: a much more frequent sequence differs by one nucleotide. The gene calls are TRBV7-9 and TRBJ2-7; D is undetermined. Trimming pared 4 bases from V and 1 base from J, leaving 17 bases between. This CDR3 spans 16 amino acids. The V gene's germline CDR1 is SEHNR and CDR2 FQNEAQ (reference sequence). CDR3: CASSSRQLTSSYEQYF. The CDR3 DNA reads as TGTGCCAGCAGCTCGAGACAACTAACCTCATCCTACGAGCAGTACTTC. Variable domain in full (rest from reference TRBV7-9 and TRBJ2-7): DTGVSQNPRHKITKRGQNVTFRCDPISEHNRLYWYRQTLGQGPEFLTYFQNEAQLEKSRLLSDRFSAERPKGSFSTLEIQRTEQGDSAMYLCASSSRQLTSSYEQYFGPGTRLTVT.

The chain recombines TRBV20-1 with TRBJ1-2; the D is unclear. V was cut by 5 bases and J by 1 base, with 5 bases left in between. Looked up from germline, CDR1 is DFQATT and CDR2 is SNEGSKA (reference sequence). The CDR3 covers 11 residues. DNA for the CDR3: TGCAGTGCTCGGCTTAACTATGGCTACACCTTC. It codes for CSARLNYGYTF.

Only a few counts were recorded for this clonotype. This chain joins TRBV10-2 and TRBJ2-3, with D possibly TRBD1 on 6 matching bases. The length of the CDR3 is 18 residues. The germline CDR1 and CDR2 sequences are WSHSY and SAAADI. The germline V and J ends were trimmed by 4 bases and 4 bases, with 24 bases remaining between them. The CDR3 nucleotides are TGCGCCAGCAGTGTACCCAGAATCCAGGGGAATGGCGCAGATACGCAGTATTTT. This gives the protein CASSVPRIQGNGADTQYF.

V and J are TRBV2 and TRBJ2-2, with 11 bases fitting TRBD2. CDR3 length: 18 amino acids. Germline CDR1 and CDR2: SNHLY and FYNNEI. Trimming removed 5 bases from V and 0 bases from J; junction bases left unmatched: 8. The CDR3 bases are TGTGCCAGCAGTCTCGGGACTAGCGGACCACCGAACACCGGGGAGCTGTTTTTT. Protein: CASSLGTSGPPNTGELFF.

The V gene is TRBV5-1, the J gene TRBJ2-1; TRBD1 might be the D (6 bases). The V end lost 2 bases, the J end lost 2 bases, and 14 bases lay between the germline ends. This CDR3 is 16 amino acids long. Germline V gives CDR1 SGHRS, CDR2 YFSETQ. CDR3 in amino acids: CASSFEQGIPYNEQFF. CDR3 sequence (DNA): TGCGCCAGCAGCTTCGAACAGGGAATACCCTACAATGAGCAGTTCTTC.

About this clonotype itself: A read error may be the cause here, since a much bigger clone is one base away. The V and J genes are TRBV20-1 and TRBJ2-3; tentative D call: TRBD2 (6 bases). The CDR3 runs 15 residues. Germline V CDR1 and CDR2: DFQATT, SNEGSKA (reference sequence). The CDR3 DNA follows: TGCAGCTCTGAAGGTGAGGAGGGAAACACAGGTACGCAGTATTTT. Translated, it gives CSSEGEEGNTGTQYF.

The J gene is TRBJ2-5, the V gene TRBV7-2; D could derive from TRBD1 or TRBD2 (6 bases each). The J call is doubtful: the DNA matches TRBJ2-7 better. The CDR3 spans 15 residues. Germline V gene sequence: CDR1 SGHTA, CDR2 FQGNSA. In DNA, the CDR3 is TGTGCCAGCAGCGCCTGGGGGGACATTAAATACGAGCAGTACTTC. Translating it yields CASSAWGDIKYEQYF.

The rearrangement links TRBV27 to TRBJ2-7, with a tentative D call TRBD2 (6 bases). Per germline, CDR1 MNHEY and CDR2 SMNVEV (reference sequence). Trimming took 6 bases from V and 2 from J, leaving 17 bases between them. This CDR3 is 15 amino acids long. CDR3 nucleotides: TGTGCCAGCAGGACCGGGACTCAATATACCTACGAGCAGTACTTC. It encodes CASRTGTQYTYEQYF.

This clonotype was counted a few times. This chain connects TRBV20-1 to TRBJ1-4; 11 positions agree with TRBD1. CDR1 DFQATT and CDR2 SNEGSKA come from the germline V gene (reference sequence). V lost 5 bases, J lost 2 bases, and 1 base stayed unmatched. The CDR3 length is 14 residues. CDR3 sequence reads: CSAGQGATNEKLFF. Here the CDR3 DNA reads TGCAGTGCTGGACAGGGGGCTACTAATGAAAAACTGTTTTTT.

This clonotype was counted only a few times. The V call is TRBV2, the J call TRBJ2-7; 8 nucleotides agree with TRBD1. This CDR3 spans 12 amino acids. V shed 4 bases, J shed 6 bases, and the junction held 2 bases outside the gene matches. CDR1 and CDR2 (germline): SNHLY, FYNNEI. The CDR3 is CASSGQGTEQYF. CDR3 in DNA: TGTGCCAGCAGTGGACAGGGGACCGAGCAGTACTTC. Full variable domain (outside the CDR3, taken from reference TRBV2 and TRBJ2-7): EPEVTQTPSHQVTQMGQEVILRCVPISNHLYFYWYRQILGQKVEFLVSFYNNEISEKSEIFDDQFSVERPDGSNFTLKIRSTKLEDSAMYFCASSGQGTEQYFGPGTRLTVT.

The V and J genes are TRBV28 and TRBJ1-1; TRBD1 might be the D (6 bases). CDR3 length: 13 residues. Germline loops: CDR1 MDHEN, CDR2 SYDVKM. Trimming took off 7 bases at V and 10 bases at J, with 19 bases between the two ends. CDR3: CASIPPQGSRAFF. CDR3 sequence (DNA): TGTGCCAGCATTCCTCCACAGGGAAGCAGAGCTTTCTTT.

V and J are TRBV28 and TRBJ2-3, with 8 bases that match TRBD2. Germline V gene data show CDR1 as MDHEN and CDR2 as SYDVKM. This CDR3 spans 17 amino acids. After removal of 7 bases from V and 5 bases from J, the junction contained 17 bases not matched to a gene. This chain's CDR3 is CASNLFRGAGALDTQYF. In nucleotides, the CDR3 is TGTGCCAGCAACCTATTTAGGGGAGCGGGAGCGCTAGATACGCAGTATTTT. The full variable domain, rest sourced from reference TRBV28 and TRBJ2-3, is DVKVTQSSRYLVKRTGEKVFLECVQDMDHENMFWYRQDPGLGLRLIYFSYDVKMKEKGDIPEGYSVSREKKERFSLILESASTNQTSMYLCASNLFRGAGALDTQYFGPGTRLTVL.

Concerning this clonotype: Given a much more abundant clone one base away, this may be a read error. The chain links TRBV7-9 to TRBJ2-3, with TRBD2 matching over 14 bases. Looked up from germline, CDR1 is SEHNR and CDR2 is FQNEAQ (reference sequence). The CDR3 is made up of 17 amino acids. The CDR3 reads CAGSSGLAGGPTDTQYF. In DNA form, the CDR3 reads TGTGCCGGCAGCTCTGGACTAGCGGGGGGACCCACAGATACGCAGTATTTT.

The CDR3 here is CASSVGGRYNEQFF. In nucleotides, the CDR3 is TGTGCCAGCAGTGTTGGCGGGAGATACAATGAGCAGTTCTTC. The J gene is TRBJ2-1, the V gene TRBV27; 7 nucleotides match TRBD2. Germline CDR1 and CDR2: MNHEY and SMNVEV (reference sequence). The junction had 5 bases not matched to a gene; V was cut back by 5 bases and J by 4 bases. The CDR3 runs 14 residues.

The chain combines TRBV5-1 with TRBJ2-3; unclear D gene. CDR1 and CDR2 (germline): SGHRS, YFSETQ. Trimming removed 9 bases from V and 4 bases from J, with 15 bases in between. The CDR3 totals 13 residues. The CDR3 reads CATCPPPADTQYF. The CDR3 bases are TGCGCCACCTGTCCTCCCCCAGCAGATACGCAGTATTTT.

In this sample, this clonotype turned up many times. The chain joins TRBV5-1 to TRBJ2-3; possibly TRBD1 for D (5 bases). CDR1 and CDR2 from the germline V gene are SGHRS and YFSETQ. Trimming shortened V by 2 bases and J by 2 bases, and 15 bases separated the two germline ends. The CDR3 contains 16 residues. CDR3 DNA: TGCGCCAGCAGCTTTCAGGGCCCAGGCGACACAGATACGCAGTATTTT. Translated, it gives CASSFQGPGDTDTQYF.

This clonotype was seen many times. V usage is TRBV5-1 and J usage is TRBJ2-7; D is unclear. The V end lost 2 bases, the J end lost 0 bases, and 12 bases lay between the germline ends. There are 15 residues in the CDR3. From germline, CDR1 is SGHRS and CDR2 YFSETQ. CDR3 in amino acids: CASSFLGRASYEQYF. For the CDR3, the DNA is TGCGCCAGCAGCTTTCTGGGTCGGGCCTCCTACGAGCAGTACTTC.

The genes are TRBV4-1 and TRBJ1-4, with D perhaps TRBD1 (6 bases). Germline values: CDR1 MGHRA, CDR2 YSYEKL. The V gene lost 4 bases and the J gene lost 3 bases, with 15 bases spanning the gap. The CDR3 has 16 amino acids. The DNA of the CDR3 is TGCGCCAGCAGCCTCCGACTGGCAGGGGCTAATGAAAAACTGTTTTTT. Amino acids: CASSLRLAGANEKLFF.

The chain carries TRBV29-1 and TRBJ2-2; D unclear. Germline CDR1 is SQVTM and CDR2 is ANQGSEA. V was trimmed by 5 bases and J by 5 bases, leaving 6 bases between them. The length of the CDR3 is 11 residues. CDR3 residues: CSVRTTGELFF. Written as DNA, the CDR3 is TGCAGCGTTCGGACGACCGGGGAGCTGTTTTTT.

The rearrangement joins TRBV29-1 to TRBJ2-3, with 8 bases identical to TRBD1. Unmatched junction bases numbered 15, after V lost 1 base and J lost 3 bases. Germline loops: CDR1 SQVTM, CDR2 ANQGSEA. CDR3 length: 18 amino acids. Written as DNA, the CDR3 is TGCAGCGTTGAAGTGGGACTCCTCCGGACAGGGCTGACAGATACGCAGTATTTT. It translates to CSVEVGLLRTGLTDTQYF.

This clonotype was counted many times. The V call is TRBV9, the J call TRBJ2-3; 8 positions agree with TRBD2. This CDR3 contains 12 residues. The V and J ends lost 0 bases and 12 bases, in that order; junction bases with no gene match: 3. CDR1 is SGDLS and CDR2 is YYNGEE in the germline V gene. CDR3 residues: CASSVEGTSQYF. In nucleotides, the CDR3 is TGTGCCAGCAGCGTAGAAGGGACTAGTCAGTATTTT.

The chain couples TRBV12-3 or TRBV12-4 to TRBJ2-4; 9 nucleotides match TRBD1. Trimming took 5 bases from V and 9 from J; bases not matched to a gene: 5. The CDR3 is 13 residues long. As DNA, the CDR3 is TGTGCCAGCAGTGGGGACAGGGAAACCATTCAGTACTTC. This codes for CASSGDRETIQYF.

The CDR3 sequence is CASSYLRVPQETQYF. In DNA, the CDR3 is TGTGCCAGCAGTTACTTGCGGGTACCGCAAGAGACCCAGTACTTC. V is TRBV6-6 and J is TRBJ2-5, with D possibly matching TRBD2 (5 bases). From germline, CDR1 is MNHNY and CDR2 SVGAGI (reference sequence). V lost 1 base and J lost 2, with 11 bases in between. This CDR3 has 15 residues.

The chain employs TRBV12-3 or TRBV12-4 and TRBJ2-3; a weak D match, TRBD2 (6 bases). This CDR3 comprises 14 residues. Trimming removed 3 bases from V and 5 bases from J, with 12 bases in between. The CDR3 bases are TGTGCCAGCAGTTTTCTAACGGGGGAAGATACGCAGTATTTT. Amino acid sequence: CASSFLTGEDTQYF.